This T cell receptor (beta chain) appears in the sequencing data of a study of human T cells and chemical hapten exposure. Study as a whole: Throughout the roughly 24-week study, diphenylcyclopropenone was applied weekly to the patients' scalps.

The CDR3 extends over 15 amino acids. Germline-derived CDR1 and CDR2 are SGHTA and FQGTGA. Trimming at V came to 4 bases and at J to 6 bases, leaving 7 bases not matched to a gene. TCRdb re-analysed the RACE reads in MiXCR, keeping a single row per CDR3 protein. The table includes roughly 200,000 distinct CDR3 sequences, approximately 26% detected once. Specified time point: patch test 3, about 24 weeks after DPC sensitization. The treatment here: therapeutic diphenylcyclopropenone sensitization with weekly scalp DPC. Someone pulled total RNA out of unfractionated whole blood. The receptor was derived from a woman aged 40 to 49 with alopecia areata. Some clones in this sample may be carry-over from other donors' samples. The sample here was whole blood, taken in connection with sensitization to the hapten diphenylcyclopropenone (DPC). This chain uses TRBV7-3 with TRBJ2-2; 8 nucleotides line up with TRBD2. CDR3 in amino acids: CASSSLSGIAGELFF. In DNA form, the CDR3 reads TGTGCCAGCAGCTCGCTTAGCGGGATTGCCGGGGAGCTGTTTTTT.